Only a few counts were recorded for the clone carrying this T cell receptor (beta chain). Its matching antigen is unknown. TCRdb re-analysed the 5' RACE reads in MiXCR, keeping a single row per CDR3 protein. The sample shows 150,000 to 200,000 distinct CDR3 sequences, 10% to 15% of them seen only once. The data are from a study of CD8 T cells in ankylosing spondylitis. Findings and limits, study-wide: For ankylosing spondylitis blood, a TCR beta motif of several highly homologous variants appeared characteristic.

The CDR3 extends over 15 amino acids. Germline CDR1 SNHLY, CDR2 FYNNEI. V shed 2 bases and J shed 4 bases, with 15 bases lying between them. Sequenced input: blood, either unsorted or a sorted T cell fraction (not recorded which). This chain connects TRBV2 to TRBJ2-7; D uncertain. This receptor was identified in a female donor with ankylosing spondylitis or in good health (not recorded which). CDR3 loop: CASSEIRPTMYEQYF. CDR3 DNA sequence: TGTGCCAGCAGTGAAATACGGCCAACGATGTACGAGCAGTACTTC.